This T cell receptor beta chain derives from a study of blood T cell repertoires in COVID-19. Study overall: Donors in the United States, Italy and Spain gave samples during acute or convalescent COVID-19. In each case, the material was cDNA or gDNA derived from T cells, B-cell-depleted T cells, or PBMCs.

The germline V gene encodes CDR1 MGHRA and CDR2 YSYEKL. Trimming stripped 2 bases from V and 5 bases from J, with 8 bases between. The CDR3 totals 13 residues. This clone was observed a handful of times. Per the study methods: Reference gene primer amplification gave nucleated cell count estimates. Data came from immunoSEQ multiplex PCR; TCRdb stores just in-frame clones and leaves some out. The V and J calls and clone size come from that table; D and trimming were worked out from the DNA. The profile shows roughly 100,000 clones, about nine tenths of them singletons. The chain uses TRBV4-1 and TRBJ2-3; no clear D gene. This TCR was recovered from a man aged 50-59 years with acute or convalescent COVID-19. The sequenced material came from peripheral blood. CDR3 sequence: CASSQLTIDTQYF. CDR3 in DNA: TGCGCCAGCAGCCAATTAACTATAGATACGCAGTATTTT.